A single sample is the source of the 3 T cell receptor beta chains below, sequenced in a study of T cell repertoires in cytomegalovirus infection (dated by TCRdb to the late 2010s). Sequencing used an Illumina HiSeq 1500. Through fastp at Q25 and MiXCR, TCRdb rebuilt clones from the public reads, retaining in-frame beta chains. Rows with one shared CDR3 protein collapse into an entry with the most common genes and DNA. Counted in this sample were over 100,000 distinct CDR3 sequences; over 9.5% of them appeared once. Around 33% of the sample lies in the top ten. Their cognate antigens are unknown. Sequenced material: PBMCs, sequenced either directly or after in vitro stimulation (not recorded which). These receptors all stem from a human donor in good health (CMV status not recorded). Some clones in this sample may be carry-over from other donors' samples.

CDR3 nucleotides: TGTGCCAGCAGCTTGAGGGACAGGGTGGCAGATACGCAGTATTTT. This translates into CASSLRDRVADTQYF. The J gene is TRBJ2-3, the V gene TRBV5-4; 9 bases match TRBD1. The germline gives CDR1 SGHNT, CDR2 YYREEE (reference sequence). The CDR3 spans 15 residues. V shed 1 base and J 4 bases; nucleotides not matched to a gene: 4.

This clonotype was counted a few times. The chain joins TRBV24-1 to TRBJ1-5; D is unresolved. Trimming removed 2 bases from V and 4 bases from J, with 2 bases in between. Germline V lookup: CDR1 KGHDR, CDR2 SFDVKD. There are 12 residues in the CDR3. The CDR3: CATSDWNQPQHF. The CDR3 DNA reads as TGTGCCACCAGTGATTGGAATCAGCCCCAGCATTTT.

The chain has TRBV28 and TRBJ2-5; no clear D. The CDR3 sequence is 14 residues long. Germline CDR1 is MDHEN and CDR2 is SYDVKM. Trimming left V 3 bases short and J 9 bases short, with 17 bases between. In DNA, the CDR3 is TGTGCCAGCAGTTTTACTCAATTCCTAGGTTCCCAGTACTTC. This sequence encodes CASSFTQFLGSQYF.